This T cell receptor beta chain was profiled in a study of OX40 agonist ivuxolimab in advanced cancers. Background on the study: Patients in dose escalation had liver, melanoma, kidney or head and neck cancers. Partial responses were recorded for three patients, including one with hepatocellular carcinoma and two with cutaneous melanoma. Study-level results: Expanded clones were, on average, more numerous in CD8+ T cells than in CD4+.

A remark on this clone: The target antigen is unknown.

V was clipped by 0 bases and J by 8 bases; unmatched bases: 10. The CDR3 has 16 amino acids. CDR1 SGHRS and CDR2 YFSETQ come from the germline V gene. The repertoire was sequenced with immunoSEQ multiplex PCR; TCRdb's copy has only in-frame clones and lacks some. Of tens of thousands of clones in the sample, about 86% were seen once. The sequencing here drew on CD4+ or CD8+ T cells sorted from blood, taken in a trial of the OX40 agonist ivuxolimab. J is TRBJ2-3 and V is TRBV5-1, with TRBD2 identical over 9 bases. The sequence came from an adult with an advanced solid tumor such as melanoma, head and neck, liver or kidney cancer. CDR3 loop: CASSLVGGGDQGTQYF. CDR3 nucleotides: TGCGCCAGCAGCTTGGTGGGCGGGGGGGACCAAGGTACGCAGTATTTT.